This T cell receptor (beta chain) was recorded in a study of cytomegalovirus exposure and HLA in healthy donors. Researchers ran the PCR with 60 Vbeta and 13 Jbeta primers. The data were produced by immunoSEQ multiplex PCR, yet TCRdb's version contains in-frame clones alone and is incomplete. Of over 150,000 clones detected, 60% to 80% appear once; the ten largest clones hold approximately 3%. V dropped 6 bases and J dropped 4 bases, with 9 bases sitting between them. The CDR3 length is 13 residues. The germline gives CDR1 MNHEY, CDR2 SVGAGI. The specimen sequenced was PBMCs. The genes are TRBV6-5 and TRBJ1-4; possibly TRBD1 for D (6 bases). This clonotype originated in a woman in her twenties or thirties in good health and CMV-seropositive. CDR3 amino acids: CASREQGNEKLFF. The DNA for the CDR3 is TGTGCCAGCAGGGAACAGGGTAATGAAAAACTGTTTTTT.